The present T cell receptor beta chain was sequenced within a study of identical twins. General observations from the study: Twin sharing of out-of-frame TCR alpha was underestimated by models in monozygotic pairs.

Everyone who donated was a healthy Caucasian. In its sample, this clonotype was seen many times. Its specificity is unknown. The CDR3 has 13 amino acids. Germline V lookup: CDR1 SQVTM, CDR2 ANQGSEA. Trimming took 4 bases from V and 1 from J, leaving 9 bases between them. MiXCR, applied by TCRdb to the 5' RACE reads, yields one record per CDR3 protein. The sample lists approximately 690,000 distinct CDR3 sequences, 5.5% to 6.5% occurring once. Sequenced input: naive T cells sorted from blood. V gene TRBV29-1 combines with J gene TRBJ2-3; D unclear. This TCR was recovered from a young man in good health. This CDR3 is CSVVNYRTDTQYF. The DNA of the CDR3 is TGCAGCGTTGTTAACTATCGCACAGATACGCAGTATTTT.